What follows are 17 T cell receptor beta chains derived from one specimen sequenced in a study of blood T cells in healthy people across ages. A second PCR, run for roughly 7 to 11 cycles, used a sample-barcoded 5' primer plus a J-beta primer mix. One entry per CDR3 protein, called by TCRdb with MiXCR from the 5' RACE reads. The table has about 630,000 distinct CDR3 sequences, 20% to 25% seen once; the top ten hold approximately 3.6%. Sample: blood. All receptors come from a man in his 70s in good health.

This clonotype was recorded a few times. The chain carries TRBV20-1 and TRBJ2-7; 12 bases map to TRBD2. The germline CDR1 and CDR2 sequences are DFQATT and SNEGSKA (reference sequence). J lost 5 bases, V lost 3 bases, and 5 bases had no gene match. CDR3 length equals 14 residues. In nucleotides, the CDR3 is TGCAGTGCTAGGACTAGCGGGAGTCGGGACGAGCAGTACTTC. The encoded protein is CSARTSGSRDEQYF.

This chain uses TRBV5-6 with TRBJ2-5; TRBD2 matches 10 bases. Near its end, the DNA agrees better with TRBJ2-1, so the J call may be wrong. Germline CDR1 reads SGHDT; CDR2 reads YYEEEE. The CDR3 has 16 amino acids. The CDR3 here is CASRLRPGLAYGEQFF. DNA of the CDR3: TGTGCCAGCAGACTTCGACCGGGACTAGCGTACGGTGAGCAGTTCTTC.

This chain uses TRBV6-1 with TRBJ2-7; D gene ambiguous. V lost 7 bases, J lost 0 bases, and 1 base lay in between. In germline, CDR1 is MNHNS, CDR2 SASEGT. The CDR3 has 10 residues. CDR3 coding DNA: TGTGCCAGCAACTCCTACGAGCAGTACTTC. This codes for CASNSYEQYF.

The chain links TRBV11-2 to TRBJ1-1; D is undetermined. Germline CDR1 reads SGHAT; CDR2 reads FQNNGV. There are 14 residues in the CDR3. V was clipped by 0 bases and J by 2 bases, with 7 bases between them. The CDR3 is CASSLEARNTEAFF. For the CDR3, the DNA is TGTGCCAGCAGCTTAGAGGCTAGAAACACTGAAGCTTTCTTT.

J is TRBJ2-1 and V is TRBV18; 10 bases match TRBD1. CDR3 length: 16 residues. The V and J ends lost 3 bases and 2 bases, in that order; junction bases with no gene match: 4. In germline, CDR1 is KGHSH, CDR2 LQKENI. The CDR3 region is CASSPGQGETYNEQFF. CDR3 in DNA: TGTGCCAGCTCACCCGGACAGGGGGAAACCTACAATGAGCAGTTCTTC.

To note about this clonotype: The CDR3 does not end in the conserved phenylalanine or tryptophan, so this is likely a read error. The chain joins TRBV4-3 to TRBJ2-1; D possibly corresponds to TRBD2 (6 bases). Germline V gives CDR1 LGHNA, CDR2 YSLEER. CDR3 length: 13 residues. V was pared by 2 bases and J by 9 bases, with 11 bases between. The CDR3 protein is CASSQRASAEQFL. CDR3 nucleotides: TGCGCCAGCAGCCAAAGGGCTAGCGCTGAGCAGTTCTTG.

A few counts support this clonotype. The V call is TRBV7-9, the J call TRBJ2-5; D perhaps matches TRBD2 (6 bases). V was clipped by 0 bases and J by 5 bases, with 13 bases between them. Germline values: CDR1 SEHNR, CDR2 FQNEAQ (reference sequence). The CDR3 runs 15 residues. The CDR3 region has the DNA TGTGCCAGCAGCTTAGCTGGCGGGATATGGGAGACCCAGTACTTC. Protein product: CASSLAGGIWETQYF.

The gene calls are TRBV20-1 and TRBJ2-1; 9 bases align to TRBD1. Germline V gives CDR1 DFQATT, CDR2 SNEGSKA (reference sequence). V lost 5 bases, J lost 9 bases, and 11 bases stayed unmatched. CDR3 length: 14 amino acids. CDR3 in DNA: TGCAGTGCTCCAGTCCCGGGACAGGGAGCTGAGCAGTTCTTC. As protein: CSAPVPGQGAEQFF.

This clonotype was observed a handful of times. The rearrangement links TRBV6-2 or TRBV6-3 to TRBJ2-2; tentatively, D is TRBD2 (5 bases). The germline gives CDR1 MNHEY, CDR2 SVGEGT. V shed 8 bases and J shed 4 bases, with 23 bases lying between them. The CDR3 spans 17 residues. CDR3 coding DNA: TGTGCCAGCGTTATAGCGCCAGCAAAAAAGGTCACCGGGGAGCTGTTTTTT. As protein: CASVIAPAKKVTGELFF.

The table lists this clonotype with a few counts. The V gene is TRBV10-3, the J gene TRBJ2-1; TRBD2 matches 16 bases. This CDR3 has 16 amino acids. Trimming cost V 8 bases and J 8 bases; bases outside gene matches: 9. The germline V gene has CDR1 ENHRY and CDR2 SYGVKD. The CDR3 sequence is CAIRDGTSGRGHEQFF. The CDR3, as DNA: TGTGCCATCCGCGATGGGACTAGCGGGAGGGGGCATGAGCAGTTCTTC.

This clonotype has more than one count but fewer than ten. The rearrangement links TRBV20-1 to TRBJ2-4; 10 bases are a match to TRBD2. Germline V CDR1 and CDR2: DFQATT, SNEGSKA (reference sequence). The CDR3 has 14 residues. Trimming at V came to 4 bases and at J to 4 bases, leaving 4 bases not matched to a gene. The CDR3 region is CSAKSGRGKNIQYF. The DNA of the CDR3 is TGCAGTGCTAAAAGCGGGAGGGGAAAAAACATTCAGTACTTC.

V gene TRBV7-8 combines with J gene TRBJ2-7; D may be TRBD2 (6 bases). The V gene's germline CDR1 is SGHVS and CDR2 FQNEAQ. CDR3 size: 15 residues. V was clipped by 2 bases and J by 6 bases, with 17 bases between them. Here the CDR3 DNA reads TGTGCCAGCAGCTTATTCGGGAGTAGCTCTAGCGAGCAGTACTTC. It specifies CASSLFGSSSSEQYF.

This clonotype appeared a few times. This sequence joins TRBV3-1 and TRBJ2-7; D perhaps matches TRBD1 (6 bases). The ends were cut back, 3 bases at V and 2 bases at J, with 14 bases in the middle. CDR3 size: 15 residues. CDR1 and CDR2 from the germline V gene are LGHDT and YNNKEL (reference sequence). The CDR3 protein is CASSHPDSPPYEQYF. DNA of the CDR3: TGTGCCAGCAGCCACCCGGACAGCCCTCCCTACGAGCAGTACTTC.

This clonotype was seen a few times. The V gene is TRBV5-1, the J gene TRBJ2-5; 7 bases are a match to TRBD1. V lost 5 bases to trimming and J lost 5 bases; unmatched junction nucleotides: 6. The CDR3 runs 13 residues. CDR1 SGHRS and CDR2 YFSETQ come from the germline V gene. CDR3 DNA sequence: TGCGCCAGCAGAACAGGGGCGACGGAGACCCAGTACTTC. Its translation: CASRTGATETQYF.

This clonotype has a handful of counts. This sequence joins TRBV24-1 and TRBJ2-2; D gene uncertain. The CDR3 sequence is 14 residues long. Per germline, CDR1 KGHDR and CDR2 SFDVKD. With 9 bases removed from V and 4 bases from J, the gap between germline ends came to 14 bases. CDR3 sequence: CATGVKGSTGELFF. CDR3 DNA: TGTGCCACCGGGGTAAAGGGATCCACCGGGGAGCTGTTTTTT.

This clonotype was found a few times. The genes are TRBV7-2 and TRBJ2-5; 7 bases match TRBD2. The end of the DNA aligns better with TRBJ2-1, so the J call may be wrong. The CDR3 runs 14 residues. Germline loops: CDR1 SGHTA, CDR2 FQGNSA. CDR3 amino acids: CASSSGLNPNEQFF. The CDR3 nucleotides read TGTGCCAGCAGCTCGGGACTAAACCCCAATGAGCAGTTCTTC.

This clonotype has more than one count but fewer than ten. The chain has TRBV7-9 and TRBJ2-5, with 7 bases that match TRBD1. The CDR3 runs to 15 residues. The J segment lost 3 bases and the V segment lost 8 bases, leaving 12 bases of the junction unmatched. Germline V gives CDR1 SEHNR, CDR2 FQNEAQ (reference sequence). DNA of the CDR3: TGTGCCAGCCGCAACGGGACAGAGTACGAAGAGACCCAGTACTTC. Translated: CASRNGTEYEETQYF.